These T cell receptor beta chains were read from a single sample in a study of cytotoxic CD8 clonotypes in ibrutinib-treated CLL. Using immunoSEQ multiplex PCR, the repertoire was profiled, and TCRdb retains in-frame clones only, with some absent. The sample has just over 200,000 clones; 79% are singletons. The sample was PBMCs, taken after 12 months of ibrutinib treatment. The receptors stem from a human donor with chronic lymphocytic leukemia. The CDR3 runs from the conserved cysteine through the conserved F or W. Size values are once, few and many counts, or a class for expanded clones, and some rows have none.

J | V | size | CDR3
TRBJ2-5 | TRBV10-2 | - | CASSEQGPQETQYF
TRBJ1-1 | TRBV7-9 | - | CASSWDGGANTEAFF
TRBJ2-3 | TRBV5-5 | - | CASSPLSGPATDTQYF
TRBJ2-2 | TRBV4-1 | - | CASSQVVSTFQTGELFF
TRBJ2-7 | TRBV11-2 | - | CASSPEAQGPSSYEQYF
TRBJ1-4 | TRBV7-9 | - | CASSRELTNEKLFF
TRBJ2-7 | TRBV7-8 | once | CASSSEEWSTNEQYF
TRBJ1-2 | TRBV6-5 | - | CASGMTGRHYGYTF
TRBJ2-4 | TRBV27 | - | CASSSGTSGRRGKNIQYF
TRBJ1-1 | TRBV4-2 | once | CASSRSLGEAFF
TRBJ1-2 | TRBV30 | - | CAWSGRTSTGLPNYGYTF
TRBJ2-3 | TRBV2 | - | CASREVLHRDTQYF
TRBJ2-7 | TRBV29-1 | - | CSGSTSIHEQYF
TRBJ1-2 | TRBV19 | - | CASSTPVGTGGGYTF
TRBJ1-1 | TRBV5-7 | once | CASSGGFNTEAFF
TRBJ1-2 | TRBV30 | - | CACYRGIYGYTF
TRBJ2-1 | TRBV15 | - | CATSTLRSGGSYNEQFF
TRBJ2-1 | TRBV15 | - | CATSRDVGSGGEQFF
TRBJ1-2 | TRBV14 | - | CASSLLTETGYTF
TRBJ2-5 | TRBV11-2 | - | CASSAGAGASGETQYF
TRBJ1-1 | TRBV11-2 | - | CASSTHLMNTEAFF
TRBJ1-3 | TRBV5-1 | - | CASSPWTGMDGNTIYF
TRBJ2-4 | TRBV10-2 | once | CASSEPGHENIQYF
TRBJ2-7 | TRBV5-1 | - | CASSSIPKGSYEQYF
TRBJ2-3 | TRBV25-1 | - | CASSDLPGTGGADTQYF
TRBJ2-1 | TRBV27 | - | CASSVLAGATGQFF
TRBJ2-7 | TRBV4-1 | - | CASSQLTSGYEQYF
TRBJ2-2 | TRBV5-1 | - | CASSLLGDDTGELFF
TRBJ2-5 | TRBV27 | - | CASMFSAGETQYF
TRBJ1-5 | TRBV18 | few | CASSPPGAVFNQPQHF
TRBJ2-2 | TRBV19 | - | CASSIGGPGFSTGELFF
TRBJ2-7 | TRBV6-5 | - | CASSYDGTGKHEQYF
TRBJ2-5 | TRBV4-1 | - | CASSRLLAGETQYF
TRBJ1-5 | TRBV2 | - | CASSTGDQPQHF
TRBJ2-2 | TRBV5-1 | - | CASSEGHLNTGELFF
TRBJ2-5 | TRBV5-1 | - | CASSLTSGGPQETQYF
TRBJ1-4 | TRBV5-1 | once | CASSSRTGGTNEKLFF
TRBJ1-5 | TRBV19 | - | CASSQSGRSAQHF
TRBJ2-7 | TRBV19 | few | CASSIASGVYEQYF
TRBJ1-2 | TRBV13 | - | CASSLGRGRLGYTF
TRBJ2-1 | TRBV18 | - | CASSSVLEQFF
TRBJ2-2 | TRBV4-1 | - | CASSLLTSAGGELFF
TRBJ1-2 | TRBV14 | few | CASSQAGGNLYDYTF
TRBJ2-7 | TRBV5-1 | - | CASSLASGTGPYEQYF
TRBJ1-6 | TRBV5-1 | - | CASSSGQSGNSPLHF
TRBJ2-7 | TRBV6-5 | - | CASSYSSRGDSYEQYF
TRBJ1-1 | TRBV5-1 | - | CASSLAGGNTEAFF
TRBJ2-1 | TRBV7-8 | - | CASSPRGETHEQFF
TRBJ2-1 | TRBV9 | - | CASSDRGRQFF
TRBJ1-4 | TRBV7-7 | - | CASSLARGRLDEKLFF
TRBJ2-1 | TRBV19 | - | CASSIGSGRDNEQFF
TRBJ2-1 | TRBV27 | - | CASSSADRFGEQFF
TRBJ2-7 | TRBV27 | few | CASKGAGMSSYEQYF
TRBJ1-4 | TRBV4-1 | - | CASSHHPGQNEKLFF
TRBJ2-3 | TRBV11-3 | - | CASSLGSAVDTQYF